This TCR beta chain stems from a study of beta chain features in type 1 diabetes. Study summary: The study examined about 110,000,000 sorted cells across all samples.

Reverse transcribing all isolated RNA meant expressed TCRB transcripts were sequenced. Clones were read by immunoSEQ multiplex PCR, and TCRdb kept only the in-frame ones, dropping some. The sample gives about 240,000 clones, over 11% of which show up once; about 0.018% is in the top ten. The study's findings and limits: People with Type 1 diabetes carried modestly yet significantly shorter TCRB CDR3s in all four CD4+ subsets. VDJ junctions from patients with type 1 diabetes contained fewer insertions and more deletions. Patients' naive, central memory and regulatory TCRB repertoires appeared more alike than those of healthy donors.

In its sample, this clone was seen a few times. The antigen is not known. Germline trimming cut 6 bases from V and 1 base from J; bases unmatched to any gene: 2. The germline CDR1 and CDR2 sequences are SNHLY and FYNNEI. The CDR3 runs to 13 residues. Sequenced: naive CD4+ T cells from blood. The source is a man aged 25-45 years with type 1 diabetes. The chain recombines TRBV2 with TRBJ2-5; TRBD1 agrees at 7 bases. CDR3 in amino acids: CASSRDSQETQYF. In DNA, the CDR3 is TGTGCCAGCAGCCGGGACAGCCAAGAGACCCAGTACTTC.